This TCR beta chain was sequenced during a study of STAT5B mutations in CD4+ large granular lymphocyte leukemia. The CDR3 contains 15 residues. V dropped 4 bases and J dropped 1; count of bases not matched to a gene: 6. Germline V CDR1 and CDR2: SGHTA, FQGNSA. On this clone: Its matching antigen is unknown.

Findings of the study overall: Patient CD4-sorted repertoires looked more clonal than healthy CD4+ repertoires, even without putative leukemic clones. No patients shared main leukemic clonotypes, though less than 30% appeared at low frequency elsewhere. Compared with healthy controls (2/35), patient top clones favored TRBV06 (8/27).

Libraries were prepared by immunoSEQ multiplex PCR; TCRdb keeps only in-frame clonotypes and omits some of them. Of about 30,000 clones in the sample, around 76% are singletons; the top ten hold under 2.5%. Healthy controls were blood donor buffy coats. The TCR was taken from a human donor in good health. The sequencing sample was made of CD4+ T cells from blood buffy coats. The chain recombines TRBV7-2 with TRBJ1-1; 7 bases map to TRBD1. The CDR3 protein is CASSSQGQGNTEAFF. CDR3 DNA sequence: TGTGCCAGCAGCTCACAGGGGCAGGGGAACACTGAAGCTTTCTTT.